These T cell receptor beta chains were read from a single sample in a study of Graves' ophthalmopathy and Graves' hyperthyroidism. TCRdb reanalysed the multiplex PCR reads using MiXCR and keeps one entry per CDR3 protein. This table holds roughly 600,000 distinct CDR3 sequences, 39% found once. The sample comprised peripheral blood or thyroid tissue (not recorded which). These receptors all stem from an adult man with Graves' hyperthyroidism. Each CDR3 is given with its conserved first and last residue. D genes are given only for firm matches. Clone size is given for some rows only: seen once, a few or many times, or a class if the clone is expanded.

v_call: TRBV10-2; d_call: -; clone_size: -; j_call: TRBJ2-2; cdr3_aa: CASSDPDGELFF; cdr3_nt: TGCGCCAGCAGTGATCCGGACGGGGAGCTGTTTTTT
v_call: TRBV13; d_call: -; clone_size: many; j_call: TRBJ1-3; cdr3_aa: CASSPGGAGNTIYF; cdr3_nt: TGTGCCAGCAGCCCTGGGGGGGCTGGAAACACCATATATTTT
v_call: TRBV20-1; d_call: TRBD1; clone_size: many; j_call: TRBJ2-7; cdr3_aa: CSVTGTSIYEQYF; cdr3_nt: TGCAGTGTGACAGGGACCTCAATCTACGAGCAGTACTTC
v_call: TRBV2; d_call: -; clone_size: -; j_call: TRBJ1-1; cdr3_aa: CASSLQKMNTEAYF; cdr3_nt: TGTGCCAGCAGCCTACAGAAGATGAACACTGAAGCTTACTTT
v_call: TRBV7-2; d_call: TRBD1; clone_size: many; j_call: TRBJ2-7; cdr3_aa: CASSSTLQGGEQYF; cdr3_nt: TGTGCCAGCAGCTCTACATTACAGGGGGGCGAGCAGTACTTC
v_call: TRBV12-3/TRBV12-4; d_call: TRBD1; clone_size: once; j_call: TRBJ1-5; cdr3_aa: CASSFLGQVNSNQPQHF; cdr3_nt: TGTGCCAGCAGTTTTTTGGGACAGGTTAATAGCAATCAGCCCCAGCATTTT
v_call: TRBV13; d_call: TRBD1; clone_size: many; j_call: TRBJ1-1; cdr3_aa: CASEDRQGTEAFF; cdr3_nt: TGTGCCAGCGAGGACAGGCAAGGGACTGAAGCTTTCTTT
v_call: TRBV20-1; d_call: -; clone_size: many; j_call: TRBJ1-1; cdr3_aa: CSARGVRKQMNTEAFF; cdr3_nt: TGCAGTGCTAGAGGCGTACGTAAACAAATGAACACTGAAGCTTTCTTT
v_call: TRBV29-1; d_call: -; clone_size: once; j_call: TRBJ2-1; cdr3_aa: CSVVLDYNEQFF; cdr3_nt: TGCAGCGTTGTCCTTGATTACAATGAGCAGTTCTTC
v_call: TRBV6-5; d_call: -; clone_size: many; j_call: TRBJ1-2; cdr3_aa: CASSYSVPLLPNYGYTF; cdr3_nt: TGTGCCAGCAGTTACTCCGTACCTCTTCTCCCAAACTATGGCTACACCTTC
v_call: TRBV7-2; d_call: TRBD2; clone_size: -; j_call: TRBJ2-1; cdr3_aa: CASSPTSGGANYEQFF; cdr3_nt: TGTGCCAGCAGCCCAACTAGCGGGGGGGCCAATTATGAGCAGTTCTTC
v_call: TRBV2; d_call: -; clone_size: many; j_call: TRBJ2-2; cdr3_aa: CASSDPTGELFF; cdr3_nt: TGTGCCAGCAGTGACCCGACCGGGGAGCTGTTTTTT
v_call: TRBV7-2; d_call: TRBD2; clone_size: -; j_call: TRBJ2-5; cdr3_aa: CASSQDGRLAGAGRQETQYF; cdr3_nt: TGCGCCAGCAGCCAAGATGGCCGACTAGCGGGGGCGGGCCGCCAAGAGACCCAGTACTTC
v_call: TRBV7-9; d_call: -; clone_size: -; j_call: TRBJ2-7; cdr3_aa: CASSPGKYEQYF; cdr3_nt: TGTGCCAGCAGCCCTGGAAAATACGAGCAGTACTTC
v_call: TRBV7-8; d_call: TRBD2; clone_size: -; j_call: TRBJ2-7; cdr3_aa: CASSLVAGGGTDTQYF; cdr3_nt: TGTGCCAGCAGCTTGGTGGCGGGGGGGGGCACAGATACGCAGTACTTC
v_call: TRBV6-1; d_call: -; clone_size: -; j_call: TRBJ1-4; cdr3_aa: CASSSSGQHEKLFF; cdr3_nt: TGTGCCAGCAGTTCCTCGGGACAACATGAAAAACTGTTTTTT
v_call: TRBV10-3; d_call: -; clone_size: -; j_call: TRBJ2-2; cdr3_aa: CAISESTGRTGELFF; cdr3_nt: TGTGCCATCAGTGAGTCGACAGGGAGGACCGGGGAGCTGTTTTTT
v_call: TRBV19; d_call: -; clone_size: few; j_call: TRBJ1-1; cdr3_aa: CASSIGTANTEAFF; cdr3_nt: TGTGCCAGTAGTATCGGGACGGCGAACACTGAAGCTTTCTTT
v_call: TRBV2; d_call: TRBD1; clone_size: many; j_call: TRBJ1-6; cdr3_aa: CASRETGQYNSPLHF; cdr3_nt: TGTGCCAGCAGGGAGACAGGGCAGTATAATTCACCCCTCCACTTT
v_call: TRBV20-1; d_call: -; clone_size: many; j_call: TRBJ1-5; cdr3_aa: CSARVLGDRPQHF; cdr3_nt: TGCAGTGCTAGAGTGTTAGGGGATCGGCCCCAGCATTTT
v_call: TRBV24-1; d_call: TRBD1; clone_size: -; j_call: TRBJ2-5; cdr3_aa: CATSDPRQGWETQYF; cdr3_nt: TGTGCCACCAGTGACCCGCGACAGGGCTGGGAGACCCAGTACTTC
v_call: TRBV19; d_call: -; clone_size: -; j_call: TRBJ1-1; cdr3_aa: CASSIFVSTEASF; cdr3_nt: TGTGCCAGTAGTATTTTTGTTAGCACTGAAGCTTCCTTT
v_call: TRBV15; d_call: TRBD2; clone_size: many; j_call: TRBJ2-5; cdr3_aa: CATSRSPSGVGPETQYF; cdr3_nt: TGTGCCACCAGCAGAAGTCCTAGCGGGGTCGGTCCGGAGACCCAGTACTTC
v_call: TRBV10-1; d_call: -; clone_size: few; j_call: TRBJ2-2; cdr3_aa: CASSAGFDGELFF; cdr3_nt: TGCGCCAGCAGTGCGGGGTTTGACGGGGAGCTGTTTTTT
v_call: TRBV11-2; d_call: TRBD1; clone_size: many; j_call: TRBJ1-3; cdr3_aa: CASSFRTGLPSGNTIYF; cdr3_nt: TGTGCCAGCAGCTTTCGGACAGGCCTTCCCTCTGGAAACACCATATATTTT
v_call: TRBV19; d_call: -; clone_size: many; j_call: TRBJ1-1; cdr3_aa: CASRLGNTEAFF; cdr3_nt: TGTGCCAGTAGATTAGGGAACACTGAAGCTTTCTTT
v_call: TRBV29-1; d_call: -; clone_size: many; j_call: TRBJ1-1; cdr3_aa: CSVEGTPNTEAFF; cdr3_nt: TGCAGTGTAGAAGGCACTCCGAACACTGAAGCTTTCTTT
v_call: TRBV7-7; d_call: TRBD2; clone_size: -; j_call: TRBJ2-7; cdr3_aa: CASSPGTSGNHEQYF; cdr3_nt: TGTGCTAGCAGCCCCGGGACTAGCGGGAACCACGAGCAGTACTTC
v_call: TRBV10-2; d_call: -; clone_size: -; j_call: TRBJ1-6; cdr3_aa: CVSSKGRLNSPLHF; cdr3_nt: TGCGTCAGCTCCAAGGGACGTCTAAATTCACCCCTCCACTTT
v_call: TRBV2; d_call: -; clone_size: -; j_call: TRBJ1-4; cdr3_aa: CASSRSEEDEKLLF; cdr3_nt: TGTGCCAGCAGCCGTAGCGAAGAGGATGAAAAACTGCTTTTT
v_call: TRBV29-1; d_call: TRBD1; clone_size: -; j_call: TRBJ2-5; cdr3_aa: CSADRGRETQYF; cdr3_nt: TGCAGCGCTGACAGGGGGAGAGAGACCCAGTACTTC
v_call: TRBV10-2; d_call: -; clone_size: few; j_call: TRBJ2-7; cdr3_aa: CASSLSSSSYEQYF; cdr3_nt: TGTGCCAGCAGTTTGAGTAGCAGCTCCTACGAGCAGTACTTC
v_call: TRBV4-2; d_call: -; clone_size: many; j_call: TRBJ1-6; cdr3_aa: CASSQESGYNSPLHF; cdr3_nt: TGTGCCAGCAGCCAAGAGTCGGGGTATAATTCACCCCTCCACTTT
v_call: TRBV2; d_call: TRBD1; clone_size: many; j_call: TRBJ1-1; cdr3_aa: CASNTGVDTEAFF; cdr3_nt: TGTGCCAGCAATACAGGGGTGGACACTGAAGCTTTCTTT
v_call: TRBV5-5; d_call: -; clone_size: many; j_call: TRBJ2-2; cdr3_aa: CASRLQGHTGELFF; cdr3_nt: TGTGCCAGCAGGCTACAGGGACACACCGGGGAGCTGTTTTTT
v_call: TRBV7-8; d_call: -; clone_size: many; j_call: TRBJ1-1; cdr3_aa: CASSLAPSAEAFF; cdr3_nt: TGTGCCAGCAGCTTAGCCCCGAGCGCTGAAGCTTTCTTT
v_call: TRBV6-5; d_call: -; clone_size: many; j_call: TRBJ1-1; cdr3_aa: CASSDFDSKAFF; cdr3_nt: TGTGCCAGCAGTGACTTCGACAGTAAGGCTTTCTTT
v_call: TRBV20-1; d_call: TRBD1; clone_size: -; j_call: TRBJ1-5; cdr3_aa: CSAGTSGTGWGSNQPQHF; cdr3_nt: TGCAGTGCTGGGACTAGCGGGACAGGGTGGGGAAGCAATCAGCCCCAGCATTTT